The 10 T cell receptor beta chains reported below all come from one sample, sequenced in a study of shared clonotypes between healthy human individuals. Sequenced by immunoSEQ multiplex PCR; TCRdb stores in-frame clones only, minus some. Among some 1.5 million clones listed, approximately 98% were seen once. The sample was naive CD4+ T cells sorted from blood. The subset here: CD45RA+ positively selected. The receptors derive from a man aged 25 to 40 in good health.

With respect to this clone: Additional DNA sequences in this sample encode the identical CDR3. This chain links TRBV29-1 with TRBJ2-1, with D possibly TRBD2 on 5 matching bases. Germline loops: CDR1 SQVTM, CDR2 ANQGSEA. The ends were cut back, 4 bases at V and 0 bases at J, with 7 bases in the middle. CDR3 size: 13 residues. CDR3 coding DNA: TGCAGCGTTGCCCGGGACTCCTACAATGAGCAGTTCTTC. Protein sequence: CSVARDSYNEQFF.

In regard to this clone: A read error may produce the germline difference seen at one junction end. The chain has TRBV9 and TRBJ1-2, with D hard to call. CDR1 is SGDLS, CDR2 YYNGEE, per germline. The CDR3 runs 13 residues. CDR3 sequence reads: CASSGSGLTRWAF. The CDR3 nucleotides read TGTGCCAGCAGCGGTTCCGGTTTGACCAGGTGGGCCTTC.

V gene TRBV7-2 combines with J gene TRBJ1-2; D is possibly TRBD1 (6 bases). CDR3 length equals 15 residues. CDR1 is SGHTA, CDR2 FQGNSA, per germline. The ends were cut back, 5 bases at V and 1 base at J, with 14 bases in the middle. The CDR3 is CASSRYRESNYGYTF. The CDR3 coding sequence is TGTGCCAGCAGCCGCTACAGGGAGAGTAACTATGGCTACACCTTC.

On this clone itself: The same CDR3 also results from other DNA sequences found in this sample. The rearrangement links TRBV5-1 to TRBJ2-3; D is possibly TRBD1 (6 bases). V shed 3 bases and J shed 0 bases, with 11 bases lying between them. The germline CDR1 and CDR2 sequences are SGHRS and YFSETQ. There are 15 residues in the CDR3. The CDR3 DNA is TGCGCCAGCAGCTATTCAGGGGCCAGCACAGATACGCAGTATTTT. Residues: CASSYSGASTDTQYF.

This sequence joins TRBV2 and TRBJ1-2; D might be TRBD1 (5 bases). This CDR3 has 13 residues. V shed 8 bases and J shed 2 bases, with 12 bases lying between them. Germline CDR1 reads SNHLY; CDR2 reads FYNNEI. The CDR3: CASGDGRNYGYTF. CDR3 in DNA: TGTGCCAGCGGGGACGGCAGGAACTATGGCTACACCTTC.

V is TRBV7-9 and J is TRBJ2-2; D gene ambiguous. CDR1 SEHNR and CDR2 FQNEAQ come from the germline V gene (reference sequence). CDR3 length equals 13 residues. V lost 4 bases and J 7 bases, leaving 10 bases between the germline ends. CDR3 DNA sequence: TGTGCCAGCAGCTCCTTGGGTTTCGGGGAGCTGTTTTTT. Residues: CASSSLGFGELFF.

This chain connects TRBV7-9 to TRBJ1-2; D is ambiguous. CDR1 is SEHNR and CDR2 is FQNEAQ in the germline V gene (reference sequence). Between the trimmed V and J ends, which lost 1 base and 4 bases, there was a span of 10 bases. The CDR3 runs to 14 residues. The CDR3 spells CASSLVGVTYGYTF. CDR3 coding DNA: TGTGCCAGCAGCTTAGTTGGGGTGACCTATGGCTACACCTTC.

This clone was detected only once. This chain links TRBV18 with TRBJ2-7; tentative D call: TRBD1 (6 bases). In germline, CDR1 is KGHSH, CDR2 LQKENI. Trimming left V 4 bases short and J 3 bases short, with 22 bases between. The CDR3 loop spans 17 amino acids. CDR3 in amino acids: CASSHLGPPGQNYEQYF. The CDR3 DNA reads as TGTGCCAGCTCACATTTAGGGCCACCGGGACAAAACTACGAGCAGTACTTC.

The chain combines TRBV4-1 with TRBJ2-1, with TRBD2 matching over 11 bases. CDR1 and CDR2 (germline): MGHRA, YSYEKL. Unmatched junction bases numbered 7, after V lost 1 base and J lost 8 bases. CDR3 length: 16 amino acids. CDR3 nucleotide sequence: TGCGCCAGCAGCCAAGTTGCTAGCGGGAGGACCGATGAGCAGTTCTTC. This gives the protein CASSQVASGRTDEQFF.

On this clone: Other DNA sequences within the sample encode an identical CDR3. CDR3 amino acids: CASSFRGTNTEAFF. The CDR3 region has the DNA TGTGCCAGCAGTTTCAGGGGGACGAACACTGAAGCTTTCTTT. This chain uses TRBV27 with TRBJ1-1, with 7 bases lining up with TRBD1. In germline, CDR1 is MNHEY, CDR2 SMNVEV (reference sequence). Losses at the gene ends were 3 bases for V and 1 base for J; bases not matched to a gene: 2. The CDR3 contains 14 residues.